Following are 20 T cell receptor beta chains from one sample sequenced in a study of CD8+ T cells in alopecia areata. After isolation, RNA underwent reverse transcription to generate cDNA as the sequencing template. Method: immunoSEQ multiplex PCR; TCRdb's copy keeps in-frame clones and lacks some. The data contain about 140,000 clones, approximately 50% of them seen just once; the ten biggest clones take up less than 1%. The material sequenced was CD4+ T cells sorted from blood, taken at week 0. All receptors derive from a human donor with alopecia areata.

This clone was seen a handful of times. J is TRBJ1-5 and V is TRBV4-2; D gene unclear. The CDR3 has 13 amino acids. Trimming took off 5 bases at V and 3 bases at J, with 8 bases between the two ends. Germline CDR1 LGHNA, CDR2 YNFKEQ. The CDR3 DNA is TGTGCCAGCAGCGGGCAGTTCAATCAGCCCCAGCATTTT. It specifies CASSGQFNQPQHF.

V and J are TRBV29-1 and TRBJ2-7; unclear D gene. The CDR3 consists of 10 residues. V lost 6 bases, J lost 5 bases, and 8 bases lay in between. CDR1 is SQVTM, CDR2 ANQGSEA, per germline. This CDR3 reads CSVGQNEQYF. The CDR3 nucleotides are TGCAGCGTGGGTCAGAACGAGCAGTACTTC.

The J gene is TRBJ1-1, the V gene TRBV12-5; perhaps TRBD1 as D (5 bases). The CDR3 contains 12 residues. The V and J ends lost 8 bases and 0 bases respectively, with 7 bases between them. From germline, CDR1 is LGHNT and CDR2 FRNRAP. The CDR3 here is CASKGLNTEAFF. CDR3 DNA sequence: TGTGCTAGTAAGGGGTTGAACACTGAAGCTTTCTTT.

The chain carries TRBV29-1 and TRBJ1-2; TRBD1 matches at 9 bases. V was pared by 6 bases and J by 4 bases, with 9 bases of the junction left unmatched. CDR3 length equals 14 residues. CDR1 is SQVTM, CDR2 ANQGSEA, per germline. This CDR3 reads CSVRGGQGSYGYTF. The CDR3 DNA reads as TGCAGCGTGAGGGGGGGACAGGGCAGCTATGGCTACACCTTC.

The chain combines TRBV5-4 with TRBJ2-7; D is possibly TRBD1 or TRBD2 (5 bases each). Trimming took 1 base from V and 2 from J, leaving 13 bases between them. The CDR3 runs 15 residues. Germline V CDR1 and CDR2: SGHNT, YYREEE (reference sequence). Here the CDR3 DNA reads TGTGCCAGCAGCTTGAGAGGGACCGCCACCTACGAGCAGTACTTC. This encodes CASSLRGTATYEQYF. The full variable domain, in which reference TRBV5-4 and TRBJ2-7 provide the parts outside the CDR3, is ETGVTQSPTHLIKTRGQQVTLRCSSQSGHNTVSWYQQALGQGPQFIFQYYREEENGRGNFPPRFSGLQFPNYSSELNVNALELDDSALYLCASSLRGTATYEQYFGPGTRLTVT.

The rearrangement links TRBV7-2 to TRBJ1-2; the D gene is possibly TRBD1 (5 bases). CDR3 size: 12 residues. Germline assignment: CDR1 SGHTA and CDR2 FQGNSA. Trimming left V 5 bases short and J 4 bases short, with 8 bases between. The CDR3 DNA reads TGTGCCAGCAGCGTCAGGGTCTATGGCTACACCTTC. Translation: CASSVRVYGYTF.

This clone appeared a few times. The chain recombines TRBV30 with TRBJ2-6, with no clear D. Germline CDR1 and CDR2: GTSNPN and SVGIG (reference sequence). CDR3 length equals 13 residues. The V end lost 2 bases, the J end lost 4 bases, and 6 bases lay between the germline ends. In nucleotides, the CDR3 is TGTGCCTGGAGTAGGCCCGGGGCCAACGTCCTGACTTTC. Encoded protein: CAWSRPGANVLTF. The full variable domain, its missing parts supplied by reference TRBV30 and TRBJ2-6, is SQTIHQWPATLVQPVGSPLSLECTVEGTSNPNLYWYRQAAGRGLQLLFYSVGIGQISSEVPQNLSASRPQDRQFILSSKKLLLSDSGFYLCAWSRPGANVLTFGAGSRLTVL.

The V gene is TRBV29-1, the J gene TRBJ2-7; D call uncertain. Germline CDR1 and CDR2: SQVTM and ANQGSEA. CDR3 length equals 11 residues. Deletions cut 7 bases from V and 3 bases from J, with 10 bases between. CDR3 bases: TGCAGCGCTGATTTCGGCTACGAGCAGTACTTC. Translated, it gives CSADFGYEQYF.

The chain employs TRBV5-1 and TRBJ1-3, with D possibly being TRBD1 (6 bases). Germline lookup yields CDR1 SGHRS and CDR2 YFSETQ. The V and J ends lost 0 bases and 8 bases respectively, with 9 bases between them. The CDR3 totals 13 residues. In DNA form, the CDR3 reads TGCGCCAGCAGCTTGGAAGGGGGAGACACCATATATTTT. Translating it yields CASSLEGGDTIYF.

This sequence joins TRBV9 and TRBJ2-1; D gene ambiguous. With 0 bases removed from V and 8 bases from J, the gap between germline ends came to 9 bases. CDR1 is SGDLS, CDR2 YYNGEE, per germline. The CDR3 length is 13 residues. The DNA for the CDR3 is TGTGCCAGCAGCGTAGCTATTGGACATGAGCAGTTCTTC. This encodes CASSVAIGHEQFF.

This clone came up a few times. V gene TRBV28 combines with J gene TRBJ2-3, with unresolved D. The V end was cut by 1 base, the J end by 9 bases, with 14 bases between. The CDR3 is 14 residues long. The germline gives CDR1 MDHEN, CDR2 SYDVKM. The CDR3 sequence is CASSLLDPSATQYF. Written as DNA, the CDR3 is TGTGCCAGCAGTTTATTGGACCCATCTGCGACGCAGTATTTT.

This sequence joins TRBV30 and TRBJ2-4; D is undetermined. Between the trimmed V and J ends, which lost 1 base and 7 bases, there was a span of 2 bases. CDR1 and CDR2 from the germline V gene are GTSNPN and SVGIG (reference sequence). The CDR3 has 10 amino acids. CDR3 sequence (DNA): TGTGCCTGGAGTGACAACATTCAGTACTTC. Its translation: CAWSDNIQYF.

In this sample, this clone turned up a few times. This chain connects TRBV28 to TRBJ2-3, with D tentatively TRBD1 (6 bases). Deletions cut 6 bases from V and 0 bases from J, with 13 bases between. Looked up from germline, CDR1 is MDHEN and CDR2 is SYDVKM. CDR3 length equals 15 residues. This chain's CDR3 is CASSLPGASTDTQYF. In DNA, the CDR3 is TGTGCCAGCAGCCTCCCAGGGGCTAGCACAGATACGCAGTATTTT.

DNA for the CDR3: TGTGCCAGCAGCGAGAGGGCCTGGCACGAGCAGTACTTC. This encodes CASSERAWHEQYF. The rearrangement joins TRBV11-2 to TRBJ2-7; D is possibly TRBD2 (5 bases). The V end was cut by 5 bases, the J end by 5 bases, with 13 bases between. Germline CDR1 and CDR2: SGHAT and FQNNGV. The CDR3 is 13 amino acids.

About this clone: Other nucleotide sequences in the sample specify the same CDR3. V and J are TRBV7-2 and TRBJ1-1; D remains ambiguous. Looked up from germline, CDR1 is SGHTA and CDR2 is FQGNSA. Trimming stripped 3 bases from V and 3 bases from J, with 2 bases between. This CDR3 has 11 amino acids. This CDR3 reads CASSLDTEAFF. The CDR3 DNA sequence: TGTGCCAGCAGCTTGGACACTGAAGCTTTCTTT.

This clone has only a few counts. The chain uses TRBV2 and TRBJ2-1, with a tentative D call TRBD2 (6 bases). The germline V gene encodes CDR1 SNHLY and CDR2 FYNNEI. V lost 6 bases and J 3 bases, leaving 15 bases between the germline ends. CDR3 size: 15 residues. The CDR3 region has the DNA TGTGCCAGCAGCGAGACTAGTGCGGTCTACAATGAGCAGTTCTTC. This encodes CASSETSAVYNEQFF.

V usage is TRBV6-1 and J usage is TRBJ1-5; D is ambiguous. Trimming took off 2 bases at V and 0 bases at J, with 8 bases between the two ends. This CDR3 region has 15 residues. The V gene's germline CDR1 is MNHNS and CDR2 SASEGT. The chain's CDR3 is CASSEITASNQPQHF. The CDR3 region has the DNA TGTGCCAGCAGTGAAATAACAGCTAGCAATCAGCCCCAGCATTTT.

This clone was counted a few times. The rearrangement joins TRBV29-1 to TRBJ2-2, with 7 bases aligning to TRBD1. In germline, CDR1 is SQVTM, CDR2 ANQGSEA. J gave up 1 base and V 6 bases, and 2 bases lay outside the gene matches. The CDR3 consists of 13 residues. The CDR3 reads CSVRTGNTGELFF. For the CDR3, the DNA is TGCAGCGTGAGGACAGGGAACACCGGGGAGCTGTTTTTT.

V usage is TRBV7-8 and J usage is TRBJ2-3; D unclear. Germline CDR1 SGHVS, CDR2 FQNEAQ. This CDR3 has 13 amino acids. V was shortened by 11 bases and J by 2 bases, with 14 bases between the two germline ends. The chain's CDR3 is CAVMAPNTDTQYF. In nucleotides, the CDR3 is TGTGCCGTCATGGCCCCCAACACAGATACGCAGTATTTT.

As DNA, the CDR3 is TGTGCCTGGAGAGGACAGGGCGGGACCTCCGGGGAGCTGTTTTTT. Residues: CAWRGQGGTSGELFF. The rearrangement joins TRBV30 to TRBJ2-2, with 8 bases identical to TRBD1. The CDR3 has 15 residues. The trim removed 3 bases at V and 6 bases at J, leaving 9 bases unmatched. The V gene's germline CDR1 is GTSNPN and CDR2 SVGIG (reference sequence).